One and the same sample provided the 27 T cell receptor beta chains below, sequenced in a study of blood T cell repertoires in COVID-19. Data came from immunoSEQ multiplex PCR; TCRdb stores just in-frame clones and leaves some out. The sample yields around 100,000 clones, roughly 72% seen once. The specimen was peripheral blood. The source of these receptors is a man older than 75 with acute or convalescent COVID-19.

The rearrangement uses TRBV4-3 and TRBJ2-5; 7 bases line up with TRBD2. With V trimmed by 4 bases and J by 4 bases, 9 bases remained unmatched. The germline V gene encodes CDR1 LGHNA and CDR2 YSLEER. The CDR3 runs to 15 residues. The DNA for the CDR3 is TGCGCCAGCAGCCTAATTGTTGGGAGGGCAGAGACCCAGTACTTC. Translation gives CASSLIVGRAETQYF.

The chain employs TRBV14 and TRBJ2-1, with 10 nucleotides matching TRBD2. This CDR3 contains 14 residues. Germline lookup yields CDR1 SGHDN and CDR2 FVKESK. V was clipped by 2 bases and J by 10 bases; unmatched bases: 5. The CDR3 sequence: CASSQSSGRREQFF. The CDR3 nucleotides are TGTGCCAGCAGCCAATCTAGCGGGAGAAGGGAGCAGTTCTTC.

The V call is TRBV5-6, the J call TRBJ2-1; TRBD2 matches at 9 bases. This CDR3 spans 17 amino acids. V was pared by 2 bases and J by 2 bases, with 8 bases of the junction left unmatched. Looked up from germline, CDR1 is SGHDT and CDR2 is YYEEEE. Here the CDR3 DNA reads TGTGCCAGCAGCTTAGCGGGGGGAGGGAGGGCCTACAATGAGCAGTTCTTC. Translated, it gives CASSLAGGGRAYNEQFF.

This clone was picked up a small number of times. The J gene is TRBJ1-1, the V gene TRBV5-5, with 8 bases lining up with TRBD1. The trim removed 2 bases at V and 0 bases at J, leaving 3 bases unmatched. CDR3 length equals 15 residues. Germline CDR1 SGHKS, CDR2 YYEKEE (reference sequence). This chain's CDR3 is CASSFTGGMNTEAFF. Here the CDR3 DNA reads TGTGCCAGCAGCTTTACAGGGGGAATGAACACTGAAGCTTTCTTT.

The chain carries TRBV18 and TRBJ2-1; TRBD2 agrees at 7 bases. CDR3 size: 15 residues. Per the germline V gene, CDR1 is KGHSH and CDR2 is LQKENI. V was pared by 3 bases and J by 2 bases, with 4 bases of the junction left unmatched. The CDR3 protein is CASSPPSGAYNEQFF. The CDR3 nucleotides read TGTGCCAGCTCACCCCCTAGCGGTGCCTACAATGAGCAGTTCTTC. The full variable domain, completed using reference TRBV18 and TRBJ2-1, is NAGVMQNPRHLVRRRGQEARLRCSPMKGHSHVYWYRQLPEEGLKFMVYLQKENIIDESGMPKERFSAEFPKEGPSILRIQQVVRGDSAAYFCASSPPSGAYNEQFFGPGTRLTVL.

This chain joins TRBV28 and TRBJ1-2; a possible D gene is TRBD1 (6 bases). The CDR3 consists of 12 residues. Trimming left V 5 bases short and J 7 bases short, with 11 bases between. Germline CDR1 is MDHEN and CDR2 is SYDVKM. This CDR3 reads CASSPRTAGYTF. CDR3 DNA: TGTGCCAGCAGTCCGCGGACAGCTGGCTACACCTTC.

This clone was recorded a few times. The rearrangement links TRBV7-2 to TRBJ2-2; 13 nucleotides match TRBD2. CDR1 and CDR2 from the germline V gene are SGHTA and FQGNSA. V shed 1 base, J shed 4 bases, and the junction held 3 bases outside the gene matches. The CDR3 extends over 17 amino acids. Here the CDR3 DNA reads TGTGCCAGCAGCTTAGAGAGACTAGCGGGAGGCACCGGGGAGCTGTTTTTT. Its protein is CASSLERLAGGTGELFF.

V is TRBV5-8 and J is TRBJ2-7; 12 positions agree with TRBD2. The CDR3 runs 16 residues. Germline V CDR1 and CDR2: SGHTS, YDEGEE. The V and J ends lost 4 bases and 4 bases, in that order; junction bases with no gene match: 9. DNA for the CDR3: TGTGCCAGCAGCAGGACTAGCGGGATTCTTGGGTACGAGCAGTACTTC. The encoded protein is CASSRTSGILGYEQYF.

V gene TRBV18 combines with J gene TRBJ1-6; unclear D gene. Germline V gives CDR1 KGHSH, CDR2 LQKENI. The CDR3 runs to 19 residues. V shed 4 bases and J shed 10 bases, with 29 bases lying between them. The CDR3 loop reads CASSREAYGGTSRNSPLHF. The DNA for the CDR3 is TGTGCCAGCTCACGTGAGGCCTATGGAGGAACTTCAAGGAACTCACCCCTCCACTTT.

This sequence joins TRBV6-5 and TRBJ2-7, with D possibly being TRBD2 (5 bases). Germline V gene sequence: CDR1 MNHEY, CDR2 SVGAGI. V was trimmed by 0 bases and J by 6 bases, leaving 9 bases between them. There are 13 residues in the CDR3. Written as DNA, the CDR3 is TGTGCCAGCAGTTACTCGAGCCGGGGCGAGCAGTACTTC. Amino acid sequence: CASSYSSRGEQYF.

J is TRBJ1-1 and V is TRBV7-8, with D unresolved. Germline V gene lookup returns CDR1 SGHVS and CDR2 FQNEAQ. This CDR3 region has 15 residues. With 5 bases removed from V and 3 bases from J, the gap between germline ends came to 16 bases. The CDR3, as DNA: TGTGCCAGCAGCCCCTCAGGCGGGAGGGACACTGAAGCTTTCTTT. It translates to CASSPSGGRDTEAFF.

This clone has just one count. This chain links TRBV9 with TRBJ2-7, with D maybe TRBD1 (6 bases). V dropped 0 bases and J dropped 0 bases, with 7 bases sitting between them. The CDR3 extends over 14 amino acids. Germline V gene data show CDR1 as SGDLS and CDR2 as YYNGEE. The DNA of the CDR3 is TGTGCCAGCAGCGTAGGACAGGACTCCTACGAGCAGTACTTC. It encodes CASSVGQDSYEQYF.

The chain recombines TRBV5-8 with TRBJ1-1; 7 positions match TRBD1. The CDR3 has 15 residues. Germline CDR1 and CDR2: SGHTS and YDEGEE. The V segment lost 5 bases and the J segment 1 base; nucleotides outside the gene matches: 8. The CDR3 DNA follows: TGTGCCAGCAGGTTGAGGGGGACAGCGAACACTGAAGCTTTCTTT. Translating gives CASRLRGTANTEAFF.

This clone was counted a few times. The chain has TRBV2 and TRBJ1-6, with D perhaps TRBD1 (6 bases). This CDR3 contains 12 residues. Germline V gene data show CDR1 as SNHLY and CDR2 as FYNNEI. Trimming removed 11 bases at V and 5 bases at J, with 10 bases between. CDR3 sequence: CAGQKNNSPLHF. The CDR3 DNA follows: TGTGCCGGACAGAAAAATAATTCACCCCTCCACTTT.

This chain connects TRBV7-2 to TRBJ2-1; the D gene is possibly TRBD2 (6 bases). Germline V gene lookup returns CDR1 SGHTA and CDR2 FQGNSA. This CDR3 contains 12 residues. Trimming shortened V by 1 base and J by 14 bases, and 12 bases separated the two germline ends. The CDR3, as DNA: TGTGCCAGCAGCTTAGGGTCTACGGGAGAGTTCTTC. Amino acid sequence: CASSLGSTGEFF.

By sample share, this clone is medium-sized. The rearrangement links TRBV10-3 to TRBJ1-5; possibly TRBD1 for D (6 bases). There are 16 residues in the CDR3. The V end was cut by 2 bases, the J end by 6 bases, with 17 bases between. Per germline, CDR1 ENHRY and CDR2 SYGVKD. The CDR3 is CAISEEDSSVIQPQHF. DNA of the CDR3: TGTGCCATCAGTGAGGAGGACAGCTCCGTGATTCAGCCCCAGCATTTT.

The CDR3 region has the DNA TGTGCCAGCAGCTTAACCCCAGGGCCTGAAGCTTTCTTT. It yields the protein CASSLTPGPEAFF. This rearrangement joins TRBV7-3 to TRBJ1-1; possible D gene TRBD1, 5 bases. The length of the CDR3 is 13 residues. Trimming took off 0 bases at V and 6 bases at J, with 8 bases between the two ends. The V gene's germline CDR1 is SGHTA and CDR2 FQGTGA.

For this clone: At one boundary the junction diverges from the germline segment, which might be a read error. The V call is TRBV28, the J call TRBJ2-1; 10 bases agree with TRBD2. The CDR3 sequence is 15 residues long. The germline V gene has CDR1 MDHEN and CDR2 SYDVKM. The CDR3 protein is CASSLSGRAYNEQFF. CDR3 nucleotides: TGTGCCAGCAGTCTGAGCGGGAGGGCCTATAATGAGCAGTTCTTC.

The DNA for the CDR3 is TGTGCCAGTAGTATAGAGGGGGGTAGGGTAGCGGACGGGGCCAAAAACATTCAGTACTTC. Protein: CASSIEGGRVADGAKNIQYF. The chain has TRBV19 and TRBJ2-4, with D possibly being TRBD2 (6 bases). Trimming shortened V by 0 bases and J by 1 base, and 22 bases separated the two germline ends. Germline CDR1 LNHDA, CDR2 SQIVND (reference sequence). This CDR3 spans 20 amino acids.

This chain uses TRBV10-3 with TRBJ2-1; D is perhaps TRBD1 (6 bases). The CDR3 spans 11 residues. Germline CDR1 and CDR2: ENHRY and SYGVKD. Trimming shortened V by 10 bases and J by 8 bases, and 12 bases separated the two germline ends. In DNA, the CDR3 is TGTGCCAGCACAGGGCAGGATGAGCAGTTCTTC. Protein sequence: CASTGQDEQFF.

The V and J genes are TRBV28 and TRBJ2-6; D remains ambiguous. The CDR3 loop spans 19 amino acids. The germline CDR1 and CDR2 sequences are MDHEN and SYDVKM. V lost 6 bases to trimming and J lost 0 bases, with 21 bases between them. DNA of the CDR3: TGTGCCAGCAGGAGACTCGGTATGCTCGGTCCCTCTGGGGCCAACGTCCTGACTTTC. It translates to CASRRLGMLGPSGANVLTF.

The V gene is TRBV7-2, the J gene TRBJ2-1; maybe TRBD2 (5 bases). The CDR3 totals 17 residues. CDR1 is SGHTA, CDR2 FQGNSA, per germline. Trimming took off 1 base at V and 0 bases at J, with 13 bases between the two ends. The CDR3 region has the DNA TGTGCCAGCAGCTTAGTGGGAGTCCCAAACTCCTACAATGAGCAGTTCTTC. Translation: CASSLVGVPNSYNEQFF. The full variable domain, completed using reference TRBV7-2 and TRBJ2-1, is GAGVSQSPSNKVTEKGKDVELRCDPISGHTALYWYRQSLGQGLEFLIYFQGNSAPDKSGLPSDRFSAERTGGSVSTLTIQRTQQEDSAVYLCASSLVGVPNSYNEQFFGPGTRLTVL.

V gene TRBV7-9 combines with J gene TRBJ2-1; a possible D gene is TRBD1 (5 bases). V was shortened by 5 bases and J by 6 bases, with 17 bases between the two germline ends. The length of the CDR3 is 15 residues. The germline CDR1 and CDR2 sequences are SEHNR and FQNEAQ (reference sequence). The CDR3, as DNA: TGTGCCAGCAGCCCCAAGGGGCTCCTGGGCAATGAGCAGTTCTTC. Its translation is CASSPKGLLGNEQFF.

The genes are TRBV4-3 and TRBJ1-5, with a tentative D call TRBD1 (6 bases). V was clipped by 0 bases and J by 9 bases, with 9 bases between them. CDR1 LGHNA and CDR2 YSLEER come from the germline V gene. The length of the CDR3 is 13 residues. The DNA for the CDR3 is TGCGCCAGCAGCCAAGATAGGGGGAGGCCCCAGCATTTT. Translating it yields CASSQDRGRPQHF.

The CDR3 loop reads CASSLLTVGGDTEAFF. CDR3 nucleotide sequence: TGTGCCAGCAGCTTGTTAACAGTGGGCGGGGACACTGAAGCTTTCTTT. J is TRBJ1-1 and V is TRBV5-6; D unresolved. Between the trimmed V and J ends, which lost 1 base and 3 bases, there was a span of 16 bases. Germline CDR1 reads SGHDT; CDR2 reads YYEEEE. This CDR3 region has 16 residues.

This chain links TRBV5-6 with TRBJ1-1, with 8 positions matching TRBD1. Germline CDR1 reads SGHDT; CDR2 reads YYEEEE. The CDR3 length is 16 residues. Losses at the gene ends were 6 bases for V and 5 bases for J; bases not matched to a gene: 15. CDR3 protein: CASNTGTGLVRTEAFF. The DNA of the CDR3 is TGTGCCAGCAACACCGGGACAGGCCTTGTTCGGACTGAAGCTTTCTTT.

The V call is TRBV5-1, the J call TRBJ2-3; 9 bases align to TRBD2. Looked up from germline, CDR1 is SGHRS and CDR2 is YFSETQ. Trimming at V came to 6 bases and at J to 6 bases, leaving 11 bases not matched to a gene. The CDR3 spans 15 residues. The CDR3 loop is CASNSRASGKDTQYF. CDR3 bases: TGCGCCAGCAACAGCCGGGCTAGCGGGAAGGATACGCAGTATTTT. The whole variable domain, filled in from reference TRBV5-1 and TRBJ2-3, reads KAGVTQTPRYLIKTRGQQVTLSCSPISGHRSVSWYQQTPGQGLQFLFEYFSETQRNKGNFPGRFSGRQFSNSRSEMNVSTLELGDSALYLCASNSRASGKDTQYFGPGTRLTVL.